Below, 9 T cell receptor beta chains from the same sample are listed, as sequenced in a study of persistence of HIV-infected CD4 T cells. These receptors' antigens are unknown. An overlapping HIV-1 Gag peptide pool stimulated these cells at roughly 1 ug/peptide/mL. Memory cells lacking CD40L and CD69 with high CD45RO were sorted. Sequencing used immunoSEQ version 4 in survey mode. Method: immunoSEQ multiplex PCR; TCRdb's copy keeps in-frame clones and lacks some. Found here are about 40,000 clones, around 78% of them singletons; the top ten hold approximately 15%. The sequencing used CD4+ T cells sorted from PBMCs after roughly 17-hour stimulation, collected from a patient who received antiretroviral therapy. These receptors originate from an adult man with HIV who was CMV-seropositive.

The V gene is TRBV4-3, the J gene TRBJ2-1; no definite D call. V lost 1 base and J 8 bases, leaving 21 bases between the germline ends. CDR3 size: 17 residues. From germline, CDR1 is LGHNA and CDR2 YSLEER. CDR3 protein: CASSQGAFGSPWDEQFF. DNA of the CDR3: TGCGCCAGCAGCCAAGGGGCTTTCGGCTCTCCCTGGGATGAGCAGTTCTTC.

The rearrangement links TRBV7-6 to TRBJ1-4; D is perhaps TRBD1 (5 bases). Trimming cost V 2 bases and J 6 bases, with 13 bases left between them. This CDR3 spans 15 amino acids. Germline lookup yields CDR1 SGHVS and CDR2 FNYEAQ. As DNA, the CDR3 is TGTGCCAGCAGCTTACTGTCAGGGCGGGATGAAAAACTGTTTTTT. Encoded protein: CASSLLSGRDEKLFF.

The chain uses TRBV4-2 and TRBJ2-6; a weak D match, TRBD2 (5 bases). Germline V gene data show CDR1 as LGHNA and CDR2 as YNFKEQ. The CDR3 is made up of 16 amino acids. V dropped 3 bases and J dropped 0 bases, with 9 bases sitting between them. Here the CDR3 DNA reads TGTGCCAGCAGCCACATGCGGGCCTCTGGGGCCAACGTCCTGACTTTC. The encoded protein is CASSHMRASGANVLTF.

J is TRBJ1-3 and V is TRBV9; D is unclear. V was shortened by 0 bases and J by 0 bases, with 10 bases between the two germline ends. The CDR3 loop spans 16 amino acids. Germline V gene data show CDR1 as SGDLS and CDR2 as YYNGEE. The CDR3 region is CASSVESTSSGNTIYF. As DNA, the CDR3 is TGTGCCAGCAGCGTAGAGTCGACGAGCTCTGGAAACACCATATATTTT.

This chain joins TRBV3-1 (or the pseudogene TRBV3-2) and TRBJ2-2, with 8 bases identical to TRBD2. CDR3 length equals 17 residues. In germline, CDR1 is LGHDT, CDR2 YNNKEL (reference sequence). V shed 0 bases, J shed 5 bases, and the junction held 8 bases outside the gene matches. CDR3 residues: CASSQDYGGGLTGELFF. The DNA of the CDR3 is TGTGCCAGCAGCCAAGATTACGGCGGGGGGCTGACCGGGGAGCTGTTTTTT.

This chain links TRBV27 with TRBJ2-3; D ambiguous. This CDR3 has 11 amino acids. Deletions cut 3 bases from V and 6 bases from J, with 4 bases between. Germline CDR1 reads MNHEY; CDR2 reads SMNVEV (reference sequence). Written as DNA, the CDR3 is TGTGCCAGCAGTTTCGTTGATACGCAGTATTTT. It encodes CASSFVDTQYF.

This clone occurred once. The J gene is TRBJ2-1, the V gene TRBV7-2; 7 bases are shared with TRBD1. Germline V gene data show CDR1 as SGHTA and CDR2 as FQGNSA. J lost 6 bases, V lost 8 bases, and 10 bases had no gene match. This CDR3 has 14 residues. The CDR3: CASSQGGPSNEQFF. DNA for the CDR3: TGTGCCAGCTCTCAAGGGGGCCCCTCCAATGAGCAGTTCTTC.

V and J are TRBV7-8 and TRBJ2-5; weak D call: TRBD1 (6 bases). The germline V gene encodes CDR1 SGHVS and CDR2 FQNEAQ. This CDR3 comprises 16 residues. V lost 1 base and J 2 bases, leaving 14 bases between the germline ends. The CDR3 DNA reads TGTGCCAGCAGCTTAGGAGACAGGCGGCCTCAAGAGACCCAGTACTTC. Translation gives CASSLGDRRPQETQYF.

This chain connects TRBV20-1 to TRBJ2-7; D call uncertain. Germline CDR1 and CDR2: DFQATT and SNEGSKA (reference sequence). V gave up 3 bases and J gave up 5 bases, with 5 bases separating them. The CDR3 has 10 residues. CDR3 residues: CSASGNEQYF. Written as DNA, the CDR3 is TGCAGTGCTAGCGGTAACGAGCAGTACTTC.